The T cell receptor (beta chain) described here comes from a study of shared clonotypes between healthy human individuals (dated by TCRdb to 2018 to 2021). In the study overall: The cohort comprised a couple of women and a few men aged 18 to 49 years. For each donor, CD4 naive and CD4 memory were each given three plates, CD8 naive was given two plates, and CD8 memory was given one plate. The study deeply sequenced blood TCR repertoires of five healthy adults to estimate repertoire size and the extent of clonotype sharing between individuals. Different laboratories and diverse techniques were used to prepare libraries and sequence TCR repertoires, to increase sequencing depth and limit assay-specific biases. Leukapheresis yielded between about 0.94 and 10 billion PBMCs per donor.

Sequences SSHAT (CDR1) and FNYEAQ (CDR2) are obtained from the germline V gene (reference sequence). Its CDR3 holds 14 amino acids, cysteine through phenylalanine. Just CDR3 DNA is preserved here, 42 bases in frame from base 1. Overall results and qualifications from the work: Sharing across a few donors was observed for approximately 5% of naive CD4, about 3.2% of naive CD8, over 2% of memory CD4, and roughly 0.4% of memory CD8 clonotypes. Rarefaction of sorted-subset datasets indicated incomplete sequencing despite the large sequencing depth. The small number of donors limited the genetic and exposure-history diversity represented. Higher generation probabilities were observed for clonotypes shared by all four sorted-subset donors than for non-shared clonotypes. Naive subsets generally had larger estimated clonotype richness than memory subsets did. Pairwise subsampling led to the expectation that sequencing depth would affect the degree of clonotype sharing among donors. Sampling was restricted to blood, and TCR repertoires in tissues likely differ from the TCR repertoires found in blood.

Using the deep immunoSEQ assay, TCR CDR3 regions were amplified from genomic DNA by multiplex PCR. Genomic DNA extracted from each cell subset was distributed evenly over all wells of several immunoSEQ 96-well plates, and each plate served as one replicate. For sorted subsets, approximately 210 ng of genomic DNA, equivalent to tens of thousands of T cell genomes, went into each replicate PCR. Purified libraries were quantified with a Qubit 3.0 fluorometer, sized on a Bioanalyzer 2100, and re-quantified with the KAPA Library Quantification kit. Every immunoSEQ 96-well plate was sequenced on a separate single-read 150-cycle Illumina NextSeq 550 flow cell. The source study handled its data this way. Because only junctional sequences without quality scores were contained in the immunoSEQ output, filtering matching that applied to full-length reads could not be performed. To assign V/J genes and CDR3, sequences were annotated against IMGT germline references using PyIR, a Python wrapper for IgBLAST v1.9. Reads were filtered out if the reads had weak V/J assignments (E-value above 1e-6), no CDR3, stop codons, out-of-frame junctions, or ambiguous translated residues. V3J clonotypes were defined as sequences sharing an identical inferred V gene, J gene, and CDR3 amino acid sequence. The percentage overlap between two repertoires was calculated by dividing the number of shared unique clonotypes by the size of the smaller repertoire. Repertoire richness was assessed with RTK rarefaction, the Chao1 estimator, and Recon v2.1 estimates of unobserved clonotypes. For all TCRbeta clonotypes obtained by the gDNA method from four donors, generation probabilities were computed with OLGA. The immuneACCESS repertoire file appears here via TCRdb, limited to in-frame rearrangements. These files lack a portion of the clones; in checked studies, under half of the deficit traces to unresolved V genes, and the cause of the others is not known. For V, J and clone size, that table is used; D and trimming come from the DNA. The sample includes about 2.4 million clones, with about 92% observed a single time. The ten largest clonotypes hold over 0.12% of the sample.

About this clone: The antigen it recognizes is unknown. Sequence at one end of the junction differs from germline and may be a read error.

Donors were healthy HIV-negative adults with no recently reported acute infections or vaccinations. Every donor was a Caucasian adult residing in Nashville, Tennessee, USA. CD4+ T cells were enriched by magnetic negative selection; naive cells were then positively selected on CD45RA, and the negative fraction formed the memory subset. After blood collection by leukapheresis, PBMCs were isolated using Ficoll-Histopaque density gradient centrifugation and then cryopreserved in the vapor phase of liquid nitrogen. Purity and quantity of every magnetically sorted T cell population were checked by analytical flow cytometry. From each sorted fraction, genomic DNA was isolated and quantified by UV absorbance on a Nanodrop 2000c.

The sequence came from a man between 18 and 29 years old in good health. The rearrangement joined TRBV7-7 to TRBJ2-3; a weak D assignment points to TRBD2 (6 bases agree). Material: naive CD4+ T cells sorted from blood. Sample cell subset or site, as interpreted from the label and publication: CD45RA+ positively selected. This receptor carries the CDR3 CASSRSGLGDTQYF. DNA sequence: TGTGCTAGCAGCCGAAGCGGGCTTGGAGATACGCAGTATTTT.